Shown below are 25 T cell receptor beta chains from a single sample sequenced in a study of blood T cell repertoires in COVID-19. TCRdb's table, derived via immunoSEQ multiplex PCR, lists solely in-frame clones and lacks some. This repertoire shows some 250,000 clones, approximately 86% found once; its top ten account for about 0.74%. Sequenced sample: peripheral blood. These receptors all stem from a woman aged 25 to 45 with acute or convalescent COVID-19.

This chain uses TRBV18 with TRBJ1-1; possibly TRBD1 for D (5 bases). CDR1 KGHSH and CDR2 LQKENI come from the germline V gene. The CDR3 contains 14 residues. Trimming removed 6 bases at V and 4 bases at J, with 15 bases between. The CDR3 nucleotides read TGTGCCAGCTCCCCCGGGACTACCTTCACTGAAGCTTTCTTT. This codes for CASSPGTTFTEAFF.

This clone showed up just a few times. This sequence joins TRBV18 and TRBJ2-7, with D tentatively TRBD2 (5 bases). The CDR3 extends over 17 amino acids. Germline V lookup: CDR1 KGHSH, CDR2 LQKENI. Trimming pared 0 bases from V and 5 bases from J, leaving 20 bases between. This CDR3 is CASSPPVRALGWNEQYF. The DNA for the CDR3 is TGTGCCAGCTCACCACCGGTGAGGGCCCTGGGTTGGAACGAGCAGTACTTC.

The V and J genes are TRBV27 and TRBJ1-6, with a possible D match to TRBD1 (5 bases). V lost 6 bases and J 0 bases, leaving 12 bases between the germline ends. The CDR3 totals 16 residues. Germline CDR1 MNHEY, CDR2 SMNVEV (reference sequence). The CDR3 sequence: CASSRGVTSYNSPLHF. CDR3 DNA sequence: TGTGCCAGCAGCCGGGGGGTTACCTCCTATAATTCACCCCTCCACTTT.

The J gene is TRBJ1-2, the V gene TRBV27; tentative D call: TRBD1 (6 bases). The CDR3 has 13 amino acids. V lost 3 bases and J 8 bases, leaving 13 bases between the germline ends. Germline V lookup: CDR1 MNHEY, CDR2 SMNVEV (reference sequence). The CDR3: CASSLLGAGGYTF. The CDR3 nucleotides read TGTGCCAGCAGTTTGCTGGGGGCTGGAGGCTACACCTTC.

The gene calls are TRBV10-3 and TRBJ2-1; TRBD2 matches at 11 bases. The CDR3 is 18 amino acids. The ends lost 3 bases at V and 6 bases at J; junction bases unmatched: 13. CDR1 and CDR2 (germline): ENHRY, SYGVKD. CDR3 nucleotides: TGTGCCATCAGTGATAGGGGGTTAGCGGGAGGGCCGATCAATGAGCAGTTCTTC. It specifies CAISDRGLAGGPINEQFF.

The chain employs TRBV30 and TRBJ1-2; 8 nucleotides match TRBD1. CDR1 is GTSNPN, CDR2 SVGIG, per germline (reference sequence). The V and J ends lost 4 bases and 3 bases, in that order; junction bases with no gene match: 10. CDR3 size: 15 residues. CDR3 sequence (DNA): TGTGCCTGGACAACAGGGGGACTTGCGGACTATGGCTACACCTTC. Translation gives CAWTTGGLADYGYTF.

The chain has TRBV19 and TRBJ2-4; the D gene is possibly TRBD2 (5 bases). The CDR3 is 18 amino acids. The V end lost 5 bases, the J end lost 0 bases, and 20 bases lay between the germline ends. Per germline, CDR1 LNHDA and CDR2 SQIVND (reference sequence). The CDR3 DNA is TGTGCCAGTAGTCCTGGACTCCAGCGGTCGCTAGCCAAAAACATTCAGTACTTC. It codes for CASSPGLQRSLAKNIQYF.

A few counts support this clone. This chain links TRBV5-4 with TRBJ2-1; 13 nucleotides align to TRBD2. With V trimmed by 8 bases and J by 9 bases, 14 bases remained unmatched. There are 16 residues in the CDR3. Per germline, CDR1 SGHNT and CDR2 YYREEE (reference sequence). CDR3 amino acids: CASEPSGTSGIGEQFF. The CDR3 DNA is TGTGCCAGTGAGCCCTCCGGGACTAGCGGGATTGGTGAGCAGTTCTTC.

As to this clone: Other DNA sequences in this sample translate to the same CDR3. CDR3 region: CASSQGQGAYEQYF. In DNA form, the CDR3 reads TGCGCCAGCAGCCAGGGGCAGGGCGCCTACGAGCAGTACTTC. This chain connects TRBV4-3 to TRBJ2-7, with TRBD1 as a possible D gene (5 bases). The CDR3 spans 14 residues. Trimming stripped 3 bases from V and 2 bases from J, with 11 bases between. Germline values: CDR1 LGHNA, CDR2 YSLEER.

The sample holds one count of this clone. The chain combines TRBV12-3 or TRBV12-4 with TRBJ1-1; D unresolved. The CDR3 spans 13 residues. Deletions cut 3 bases from V and 1 base from J, with 6 bases between. The CDR3 is CASSFEENTEAFF. The CDR3 nucleotides are TGTGCCAGCAGTTTTGAGGAGAACACTGAAGCTTTCTTT.

The chain links TRBV3-1 (or the pseudogene TRBV3-2) to TRBJ2-2, with D perhaps matching TRBD2 (6 bases). The CDR3 is 14 amino acids. The V end lost 4 bases, the J end lost 5 bases, and 11 bases lay between the germline ends. The germline gives CDR1 LGHDT, CDR2 YNNKEL (reference sequence). Here the CDR3 reads CASSRLAPTGELFF. CDR3 bases: TGTGCCAGCAGCCGCCTAGCGCCGACCGGGGAGCTGTTTTTT.

The chain uses TRBV7-2 and TRBJ2-1; a weak D match, TRBD1 (6 bases). The germline V and J ends were trimmed by 5 bases and 7 bases, with 21 bases remaining between them. This CDR3 region has 16 residues. Germline CDR1 and CDR2: SGHTA and FQGNSA. The CDR3 sequence is CASSARAALQGNEQFF. The CDR3 nucleotides are TGTGCCAGCAGCGCTCGGGCGGCCCTGCAGGGGAATGAGCAGTTCTTC.

V is TRBV7-2 and J is TRBJ2-3; 10 bases are a match to TRBD2. There are 19 residues in the CDR3. Germline-derived CDR1 and CDR2 are SGHTA and FQGNSA. V shed 4 bases, J shed 5 bases, and the junction held 18 bases outside the gene matches. CDR3 DNA sequence: TGTGCCAGCAGCTCCAGGGGGGGGGCTAGCGGGAGTTCGATAGATACGCAGTATTTT. Its translation: CASSSRGGASGSSIDTQYF.

The chain is built from TRBV7-8 and TRBJ1-2; 7 positions match TRBD1. Per the germline V gene, CDR1 is SGHVS and CDR2 is FQNEAQ. This CDR3 has 14 amino acids. V lost 5 bases, J lost 8 bases, and 11 bases stayed unmatched. The CDR3 spells CASSPGGGTEGYTF. CDR3 nucleotide sequence: TGTGCCAGCAGCCCTGGGGGCGGGACAGAAGGCTACACCTTC. The whole variable domain, remainder taken from reference TRBV7-8 and TRBJ1-2, is GAGVSQSPRYKVAKRGQDVALRCDPISGHVSLFWYQQALGQGPEFLTYFQNEAQLDKSGLPSDRFFAERPEGSVSTLKIQRTQQEDSAVYLCASSPGGGTEGYTFGSGTRLTVV.

The V and J genes are TRBV2 and TRBJ1-5; 7 nucleotides agree with TRBD1. The germline V gene has CDR1 SNHLY and CDR2 FYNNEI. Trimming at V came to 6 bases and at J to 7 bases, leaving 12 bases not matched to a gene. The CDR3 spans 15 residues. In nucleotides, the CDR3 is TGTGCCAGCAGCGACAGGGATCTCGGGCTGCAGCCCCAGCATTTT. This sequence encodes CASSDRDLGLQPQHF.

The chain has TRBV9 and TRBJ2-4; a possible D gene is TRBD1 (6 bases). Trimming stripped 4 bases from V and 9 bases from J, with 14 bases between. This CDR3 has 13 residues. Germline CDR1 is SGDLS and CDR2 is YYNGEE. As DNA, the CDR3 is TGTGCCAGCAGCACCGCACAGGGTCCCATTCAGTACTTC. The encoded protein is CASSTAQGPIQYF.

The chain carries TRBV27 and TRBJ2-7, with 7 bases fitting TRBD2. This CDR3 is built from 15 residues. Germline V CDR1 and CDR2: MNHEY, SMNVEV (reference sequence). The junction had 5 bases not matched to a gene; V was cut back by 2 bases and J by 1 base. The CDR3 bases are TGTGCCAGCAGTTTAGCCGGACTAGAGTCCTACGAGCAGTACTTC. Protein product: CASSLAGLESYEQYF.

The chain combines TRBV5-1 with TRBJ1-1, with 10 bases fitting TRBD1. Trimming cost V 3 bases and J 3 bases; bases outside gene matches: 8. Germline CDR1 and CDR2: SGHRS and YFSETQ. The CDR3 runs to 16 residues. CDR3 loop: CASSSGTGVMDTEAFF. CDR3 bases: TGCGCCAGCAGCTCGGGGACAGGGGTGATGGACACTGAAGCTTTCTTT.

This chain links TRBV20-1 with TRBJ2-1; D gene ambiguous. Trimming removed 6 bases at V and 5 bases at J, with 5 bases between. The CDR3 is 10 residues long. Germline V CDR1 and CDR2: DFQATT, SNEGSKA (reference sequence). Here the CDR3 reads CSAYHNEQFF. Here the CDR3 DNA reads TGCAGTGCCTACCACAATGAGCAGTTCTTC.

The genes are TRBV19 and TRBJ2-1, with D unresolved. Germline V CDR1 and CDR2: LNHDA, SQIVND (reference sequence). The CDR3 has 14 amino acids. Trimming pared 3 bases from V and 3 bases from J, leaving 9 bases between. The CDR3 loop is CASSIPPNYNEQFF. DNA of the CDR3: TGTGCCAGTAGTATTCCACCTAACTACAATGAGCAGTTCTTC.

This clone showed up just a few times. V usage is TRBV11-2 and J usage is TRBJ1-4; D remains unclear. With 4 bases removed from V and 8 bases from J, the gap between germline ends came to 17 bases. Germline loops: CDR1 SGHAT, CDR2 FQNNGV. The CDR3 sequence is 15 residues long. Here the CDR3 DNA reads TGTGCCAGCAGCTCGGGTCCAGGAGGGCAAGAAAAACTGTTTTTT. Translation gives CASSSGPGGQEKLFF.

The rearrangement joins TRBV7-9 to TRBJ2-5; 7 positions agree with TRBD2. The junction had 10 bases not matched to a gene; V was cut back by 4 bases and J by 2 bases. There are 16 residues in the CDR3. Germline lookup yields CDR1 SEHNR and CDR2 FQNEAQ (reference sequence). CDR3 nucleotides: TGTGCCAGCAGCTCTACCCGGGAGGTCGGGCAAGAGACCCAGTACTTC. The encoded protein is CASSSTREVGQETQYF.

The rearrangement joins TRBV24-1 to TRBJ2-1; D may be TRBD2 (6 bases). The CDR3 sequence is 15 residues long. Trimming took off 5 bases at V and 8 bases at J, with 18 bases between the two ends. CDR1 KGHDR and CDR2 SFDVKD come from the germline V gene. The CDR3 protein is CATSGTGLPNDEQFF. In DNA form, the CDR3 reads TGTGCCACCAGTGGAACGGGACTCCCGAATGATGAGCAGTTCTTC.

The chain combines TRBV11-2 with TRBJ2-7; 7 positions match TRBD1. Germline loops: CDR1 SGHAT, CDR2 FQNNGV. The CDR3 has 15 amino acids. The V and J ends lost 7 bases and 4 bases, in that order; junction bases with no gene match: 13. The CDR3 DNA is TGTGCCAGCAACCCGACAGGGAATCTCCGATACGAGCAGTACTTC. Translation gives CASNPTGNLRYEQYF.

The chain is built from TRBV30 and TRBJ2-3, with a possible D match to TRBD1 (6 bases). This CDR3 comprises 15 residues. The germline V and J ends were trimmed by 7 bases and 4 bases, with 21 bases remaining between them. In germline, CDR1 is GTSNPN, CDR2 SVGIG (reference sequence). CDR3 region: CASDEQGTVPDTQYF. The CDR3 DNA is TGTGCCTCCGACGAACAGGGCACTGTCCCAGATACGCAGTATTTT.